This T cell receptor (beta chain) was obtained from a study of T cell changes during pregnancy in multiple sclerosis (dated by TCRdb to the late 2010s). Concerning the study at large: Changes in the T cell repertoire over the course of pregnancy were examined in this study in women with multiple sclerosis.

The germline V gene (reference sequence) specifies MNHNY as CDR1 and SVGAGI as CDR2. The CDR3 measures 14 amino acids from cysteine to phenylalanine. Just CDR3 DNA is preserved here, 42 bases in frame from base 1. The germline ends are 17 bases apart after V is trimmed by 7 bases and J by 7 bases. Comment on this clone: It has no known antigen specificity. Base qualities are not provided; no much larger clone lies one nucleotide away.

Library method: the immunoSEQ multiplex PCR assay. In its TCRdb copy, this immuneACCESS table keeps in-frame sequences only and misses some clones. Where compared with another copy, unresolved V genes explain less than half of these, and the others have no known cause. This sample lists about 36,000 clones; roughly 94% were detected once. Roughly 0.45% of the sample lies in the top ten. Here the sequenced sample was CD4+ T cells from peripheral blood mononuclear cells, taken after pregnancy. This sequence originates from a female donor with multiple sclerosis, enrolled in a pregnancy study. The V gene is TRBV6-6 and the J gene is TRBJ2-1; TRBD1 is possibly the D segment (5 matching bases). The CDR3 reads as follows: CASNEAGKVNEQFF. DNA sequence: TGTGCCAGCAATGAGGCAGGGAAGGTAAATGAGCAGTTCTTC.